The 26 T cell receptor beta chains below come from one sample, sequenced in a study of T-cell memory formation after mild COVID-19. Using its own MiXCR run on the 5' RACE reads, TCRdb lists one record per CDR3 protein. This table holds under 550,000 distinct CDR3 sequences, around 17% found once. The sequencing input was PBMCs or a T cell subset sorted from them (not recorded which). These receptors all stem from a man aged 18 to 29 who had mild COVID-19 (a few samples of this study predate the infection). Cell type and time point are not known.

The chain is built from TRBV21-1 and TRBJ2-1; TRBD1, the table's D call, was not compared with the DNA. TRBV21-1 is an annotated pseudogene. The CDR3 is 14 amino acids. The CDR3 DNA reads TGTGCCGGGGGGGACAGGGGGACCTACAATGAGCAGTTCTTC. It is translated as CAGGDRGTYNEQFF.

This clonotype was seen more than once but under ten times. V and J are TRBV7-9 and TRBJ2-3, with 16 bases aligning to TRBD2. The CDR3 spans 20 residues. CDR1 SEHNR and CDR2 FQNEAQ come from the germline V gene (reference sequence). J was trimmed by 3 bases and V by 2 bases; bases with no gene match: 11. This CDR3 reads CASSLPMGLAGGPVTDTQYF. CDR3 coding DNA: TGTGCCAGCAGCTTACCCATGGGACTAGCGGGGGGGCCAGTGACAGATACGCAGTATTTT.

This clonotype was detected only a few times. V usage is TRBV7-9 and J usage is TRBJ2-7; 8 bases line up with TRBD1. This CDR3 comprises 12 residues. V was pared by 10 bases and J by 2 bases, with 4 bases of the junction left unmatched. Per germline, CDR1 SEHNR and CDR2 FQNEAQ (reference sequence). CDR3 amino acids: CATGQGTYEQYF. The CDR3 DNA is TGTGCCACAGGACAGGGCACCTACGAGCAGTACTTC.

The chain is built from TRBV7-9 and TRBJ2-5; TRBD1 aligns across 8 bases. The CDR3 runs 16 residues. From germline, CDR1 is SEHNR and CDR2 FQNEAQ (reference sequence). Losses at the gene ends were 6 bases for V and 4 bases for J; bases not matched to a gene: 13. CDR3 sequence: CASRGVGQGARETQYF. The CDR3 DNA is TGTGCCAGCAGGGGTGTCGGGCAGGGGGCCAGAGAGACCCAGTACTTC.

The CDR3 loop is CASSFGQLNTEAFF. The CDR3 region has the DNA TGTGCCAGCAGCTTTGGCCAGCTGAACACTGAAGCTTTCTTT. The chain combines TRBV7-2 with TRBJ1-1, with unresolved D. V dropped 3 bases and J dropped 0 bases, with 8 bases sitting between them. CDR3 size: 14 residues. CDR1 is SGHTA and CDR2 is FQGNSA in the germline V gene.

This CDR3 is CSARMAGGTDTQYF. CDR3 coding DNA: TGCAGTGCTAGAATGGCGGGGGGCACAGATACGCAGTATTTT. This chain connects TRBV20-1 to TRBJ2-3; 7 bases agree with TRBD2. Per germline, CDR1 DFQATT and CDR2 SNEGSKA (reference sequence). V gave up 2 bases and J gave up 1 base; unmatched junction bases: 3. CDR3 length equals 14 residues.

There are a few counts of this clonotype. The chain recombines TRBV5-1 with TRBJ2-2, with D possibly being TRBD1 (6 bases). This CDR3 comprises 16 residues. Per germline, CDR1 SGHRS and CDR2 YFSETQ. V gave up 4 bases and J gave up 4 bases, with 17 bases separating them. CDR3 region: CASSRLQGPGTGELFF. The CDR3 DNA is TGCGCCAGCAGCCGACTACAGGGCCCGGGCACCGGGGAGCTGTTTTTT.

The rearrangement joins TRBV24-1 to TRBJ1-1, with D unresolved. Germline assignment: CDR1 KGHDR and CDR2 SFDVKD. This CDR3 has 14 amino acids. Trimming took 3 bases from V and 1 from J, leaving 8 bases between them. The CDR3 nucleotides are TGTGCCACCAGTGATCCCCCACCGAACACTGAAGCTTTCTTT. Translated: CATSDPPPNTEAFF.

The chain couples TRBV2 to TRBJ1-2; D is uncertain. The CDR3 runs to 12 residues. CDR1 and CDR2 (germline): SNHLY, FYNNEI. Trimming removed 10 bases at V and 6 bases at J, with 15 bases between. The CDR3 loop reads CAIEETRHGYTF. CDR3 nucleotides: TGTGCCATTGAGGAGACCCGTCATGGCTACACCTTC.

The genes are TRBV5-1 and TRBJ1-3; D is ambiguous. Germline lookup yields CDR1 SGHRS and CDR2 YFSETQ. CDR3 size: 16 residues. Trimming pared 1 base from V and 1 base from J, leaving 12 bases between. CDR3 bases: TGCGCCAGCAGCTTGCGCGGGGATGTTTCTGGAAACACCATATATTTT. Translating it yields CASSLRGDVSGNTIYF. Supplemented by reference TRBV5-1 and TRBJ1-3, the full variable domain reads KAGVTQTPRYLIKTRGQQVTLSCSPISGHRSVSWYQQTPGQGLQFLFEYFSETQRNKGNFPGRFSGRQFSNSRSEMNVSTLELGDSALYLCASSLRGDVSGNTIYFGEGSWLTVV.

A few counts support this clonotype. The chain employs TRBV4-3 and TRBJ1-5; 9 nucleotides agree with TRBD1. Unmatched junction bases numbered 4, after V lost 0 bases and J lost 7 bases. The CDR3 loop spans 15 amino acids. Per the germline V gene, CDR1 is LGHNA and CDR2 is YSLEER. Here the CDR3 reads CASSQDRQGGQPQHF. CDR3 coding DNA: TGCGCCAGCAGCCAAGATCGACAGGGGGGGCAGCCCCAGCATTTT.

CDR3 bases: TGTGCCAGCAGCGCACCGGTTCCAGGGGACGGCACTGAAGCTTTCTTT. Its protein is CASSAPVPGDGTEAFF. The rearrangement links TRBV9 to TRBJ1-1; TRBD1 might be the D (6 bases). The V end was cut by 3 bases, the J end by 4 bases, with 19 bases between. From germline, CDR1 is SGDLS and CDR2 YYNGEE. This CDR3 is 16 amino acids long.

This clonotype has a handful of counts. This sequence joins TRBV12-3 or TRBV12-4 and TRBJ2-5, with TRBD1 matching over 11 bases. There are 17 residues in the CDR3. V shed 6 bases and J 5 bases; nucleotides not matched to a gene: 14. The CDR3 DNA is TGTGCCAGCAGCCATAGGACAGGGGGCTTCCCTGGGGAGACCCAGTACTTC. This translates into CASSHRTGGFPGETQYF.

CDR3 region: CASSRGGGVFGELFF. The CDR3 nucleotides read TGTGCCAGCAGCCGTGGCGGGGGCGTCTTCGGGGAGCTGTTTTTT. The chain uses TRBV9 and TRBJ2-2, with a weak D call TRBD2 (7 bases). The V and J ends lost 4 bases and 7 bases respectively, with 17 bases between them. The length of the CDR3 is 15 residues. Germline loops: CDR1 SGDLS, CDR2 YYNGEE.

There are a few counts of this clonotype. CDR3 sequence: CASSFNPGNYGYTF. As DNA, the CDR3 is TGCGCCAGCAGCTTTAATCCGGGAAACTATGGCTACACCTTC. This chain joins TRBV5-1 and TRBJ1-2; D is ambiguous. The CDR3 has 14 residues. Looked up from germline, CDR1 is SGHRS and CDR2 is YFSETQ. The V end was cut by 2 bases, the J end by 2 bases, with 10 bases between.

The chain carries TRBV7-2 and TRBJ2-3; no clear D. Germline values: CDR1 SGHTA, CDR2 FQGNSA. Trimming shortened V by 1 base and J by 0 bases, and 11 bases separated the two germline ends. The CDR3 spans 16 residues. CDR3 DNA sequence: TGTGCCAGCAGCTTAGGACTCCATTCTAGCACAGATACGCAGTATTTT. The encoded protein is CASSLGLHSSTDTQYF.

This chain joins TRBV20-1 and TRBJ2-7, with 8 bases identical to TRBD2. This CDR3 has 14 residues. Germline V gene lookup returns CDR1 DFQATT and CDR2 SNEGSKA (reference sequence). Germline trimming cut 1 base from V and 5 bases from J; bases unmatched to any gene: 7. CDR3 region: CSARGGAGADEQYV. In DNA form, the CDR3 reads TGCAGTGCTAGAGGGGGAGCGGGGGCAGACGAGCAGTACGTC.

This clonotype was detected a few times. This chain joins TRBV24-1 and TRBJ2-1; TRBD2 might be the D (6 bases). The CDR3 runs 15 residues. With 4 bases removed from V and 9 bases from J, the gap between germline ends came to 18 bases. Per germline, CDR1 KGHDR and CDR2 SFDVKD. In DNA form, the CDR3 reads TGTGCCACCAGTGAAGGGACGCGGGACGCGGGTGAGCAGTTCTTC. It yields the protein CATSEGTRDAGEQFF.

In its sample, this clonotype was seen a few times. The chain recombines TRBV11-2 with TRBJ2-5; TRBD1 is a possible D gene (5 bases). V dropped 5 bases and J dropped 1 base, with 8 bases sitting between them. From germline, CDR1 is SGHAT and CDR2 FQNNGV. The length of the CDR3 is 13 residues. The CDR3 DNA reads as TGTGCCAGCAGCGAGACAGTCCAAGAGACCCAGTACTTC. Translated, it gives CASSETVQETQYF.

The chain uses TRBV3-1 and TRBJ1-1; 8 positions match TRBD1. CDR1 and CDR2 from the germline V gene are LGHDT and YNNKEL (reference sequence). This CDR3 has 11 residues. After removal of 11 bases from V and 4 bases from J, the junction contained 3 bases not matched to a gene. This CDR3 reads CAATGGTEAFF. CDR3 in DNA: TGTGCCGCTACAGGGGGCACTGAAGCTTTCTTT.

Only a few counts were recorded for this clonotype. This chain connects TRBV10-3 to TRBJ2-7; 8 bases align to TRBD1. The CDR3 loop spans 16 amino acids. CDR1 ENHRY and CDR2 SYGVKD come from the germline V gene. Germline trimming cut 7 bases from V and 2 bases from J; bases unmatched to any gene: 13. CDR3 sequence reads: CAITPGQGVSAYEQYF. The DNA of the CDR3 is TGTGCCATCACCCCCGGACAGGGCGTATCAGCCTACGAGCAGTACTTC.

This clonotype showed up just a few times. The rearrangement uses TRBV7-8 and TRBJ2-1, with 8 bases identical to TRBD2. The trim removed 5 bases at V and 4 bases at J, leaving 10 bases unmatched. The CDR3 is made up of 16 amino acids. In germline, CDR1 is SGHVS, CDR2 FQNEAQ. The CDR3: CASSQGGLAGYNEQFF. CDR3 in DNA: TGTGCCAGCAGCCAAGGGGGTCTAGCGGGTTACAATGAGCAGTTCTTC.

This clonotype was counted only a few times. The J gene is TRBJ2-7, the V gene TRBV20-1; 13 bases match TRBD2. J lost 5 bases, V lost 3 bases, and 7 bases had no gene match. This CDR3 comprises 15 residues. The V gene's germline CDR1 is DFQATT and CDR2 SNEGSKA (reference sequence). The CDR3 is CSARGLAGPGNEQYV. The CDR3 bases are TGCAGTGCTAGGGGACTAGCGGGGCCCGGGAACGAGCAGTACGTC.

This chain uses TRBV7-2 with TRBJ1-3; tentatively, D is TRBD1 (5 bases). This CDR3 region has 16 residues. The V gene's germline CDR1 is SGHTA and CDR2 FQGNSA. Deletions cut 2 bases from V and 4 bases from J, with 15 bases between. The CDR3: CASSLISGASGNTIYF. CDR3 nucleotides: TGTGCCAGCAGCTTAATCAGTGGGGCTTCCGGAAACACCATATATTTT.

The V call is TRBV6-5, the J call TRBJ2-1; D is unresolved. CDR3 length: 13 residues. The ends were cut back, 2 bases at V and 6 bases at J, with 8 bases in the middle. Germline lookup yields CDR1 MNHEY and CDR2 SVGAGI. The CDR3 coding sequence is TGTGCCAGCAGTTACGGATTCAGCAATGAGCAGTTCTTC. Protein: CASSYGFSNEQFF.

This clonotype was seen a handful of times. V usage is TRBV6-5 and J usage is TRBJ2-3, with a weak D call TRBD2 (7 bases). Per germline, CDR1 MNHEY and CDR2 SVGAGI. V was clipped by 2 bases and J by 2 bases, with 14 bases between them. The length of the CDR3 is 16 residues. The CDR3 coding sequence is TGTGCCAGCAGTTACGCCGGGGGGCTCAACACAGATACGCAGTATTTT. Translation gives CASSYAGGLNTDTQYF.